A single sample gave rise to the 9 T cell receptor beta chains below, sequenced in a study of T cells in Graves' hyperthyroidism and ophthalmopathy. Amplification of TCR beta CDR3 regions was performed using RNA transcripts as template. With the HTBI primer set, the TCR CDR3 went through a first round of RT-PCR. From the multiplex PCR reads, TCRdb called clonotypes with MiXCR, one entry per CDR3 protein. The sample yields around 700,000 distinct CDR3 sequences, over 15% seen once. The sequenced sample consisted of blood. These receptors originate from a woman between 45 and 65 years old with Graves' hyperthyroidism that later progressed to Graves' ophthalmopathy.

This clonotype was seen ten or more times. The chain employs TRBV12-3 or TRBV12-4 and TRBJ1-5, with a tentative D call TRBD1 (5 bases). The CDR3 covers 14 residues. The germline V and J ends were trimmed by 5 bases and 7 bases, with 15 bases remaining between them. The CDR3: CASSGARVRQPQHF. The CDR3 coding sequence is TGTGCCAGCAGTGGGGCCAGGGTACGACAGCCCCAGCATTTT.

This clonotype was found a few times. The chain recombines TRBV29-1 with TRBJ2-1; 9 nucleotides agree with TRBD2. The germline V gene encodes CDR1 SQVTM and CDR2 ANQGSEA. V was pared by 2 bases and J by 8 bases, with 7 bases of the junction left unmatched. The CDR3 has 14 amino acids. Here the CDR3 reads CSVEPLAGRDEQFF. The CDR3 DNA sequence: TGCAGCGTTGAACCCCTAGCGGGGCGGGATGAGCAGTTCTTC.

This clonotype has a count of ten or more. This sequence joins TRBV18 and TRBJ1-2; 11 bases align to TRBD1. V shed 3 bases and J 5 bases; nucleotides not matched to a gene: 2. This CDR3 is built from 14 residues. Germline V gene data show CDR1 as KGHSH and CDR2 as LQKENI. CDR3 nucleotides: TGTGCCAGCTCACCGGGACAGGGGGTTTATGGCTACACCTTC. The encoded protein is CASSPGQGVYGYTF.

The V gene is TRBV4-1, the J gene TRBJ2-2; perhaps TRBD1 as D (5 bases). This CDR3 is 17 amino acids long. Trimming pared 2 bases from V and 3 bases from J, leaving 16 bases between. Germline V CDR1 and CDR2: MGHRA, YSYEKL. The CDR3: CASSQFDRPIDTGELFF. The CDR3 DNA follows: TGCGCCAGCAGCCAATTCGACAGACCGATCGACACCGGGGAGCTGTTTTTT.

The J gene is TRBJ1-5, the V gene TRBV19, with 8 bases lining up with TRBD1. The V gene end was trimmed by 5 bases and the J gene end by 3 bases; junction bases not matched to a gene: 6. CDR3 length: 15 amino acids. CDR1 is LNHDA and CDR2 is SQIVND in the germline V gene (reference sequence). The CDR3 DNA sequence: TGTGCCAGTAGTTTCCAGACAGGGGACAATCAGCCCCAGCATTTT. It codes for CASSFQTGDNQPQHF.

About this clonotype: A much larger clone is a single base away; this may be a read error. The rearrangement uses TRBV20-1 and TRBJ2-2; possible D gene TRBD2, 5 bases. CDR1 and CDR2 (germline): DFQATT, SNEGSKA (reference sequence). The CDR3 totals 15 residues. CDR3 protein: CSARALGSNTGEPFF. In nucleotides, the CDR3 is TGCAGTGCTAGAGCGTTAGGGTCCAACACCGGGGAGCCGTTTTTT.

This chain links TRBV7-2 with TRBJ2-1; TRBD2 is a possible D gene (5 bases). Germline V gene sequence: CDR1 SGHTA, CDR2 FQGNSA. Trimming left V 0 bases short and J 8 bases short, with 11 bases between. The CDR3 is made up of 14 amino acids. The CDR3, as DNA: TGTGCCAGCAGCTTAGCACTAGTGGTCGATGAGCAGTTCTTC. Its protein is CASSLALVVDEQFF.

This rearrangement joins TRBV7-9 to TRBJ2-3; D may be TRBD2 (5 bases). Trimming removed 1 base at V and 9 bases at J, with 11 bases between. Germline V lookup: CDR1 SEHNR, CDR2 FQNEAQ (reference sequence). The length of the CDR3 is 13 residues. The CDR3 protein is CASSLDGLSTQYF. In DNA form, the CDR3 reads TGTGCCAGCAGCTTAGACGGACTTAGCACGCAGTATTTT.

Comments on this clonotype: This sequence may be a read error, since a much larger clone differs from it by one base. The CDR3 is CASSQDVRGGYGYTF. The CDR3 coding sequence is TGTGCCAGCAGCCAAGATGTCAGGGGGGGATATGGCTACACCTTC. The V gene is TRBV3-1, the J gene TRBJ1-2, with 7 bases matching TRBD1. CDR1 LGHDT and CDR2 YNNKEL come from the germline V gene (reference sequence). The CDR3 length is 15 residues. The V segment lost 0 bases and the J segment 5 bases; nucleotides outside the gene matches: 6. The full variable domain, in which reference TRBV3-1 and TRBJ1-2 provide the parts outside the CDR3, is DTAVSQTPKYLVTQMGNDKSIKCEQNLGHDTMYWYKQDSKKFLKIMFSYNNKELIINETVPNRFSPKSPDKAHLNLHINSLELGDSAVYFCASSQDVRGGYGYTFGSGTRLTVV.